Below, 32 T cell receptor beta chains from the same sample are listed, as sequenced in a study of T cell responses to AZD1222 COVID-19 vaccine. Method: immunoSEQ multiplex PCR; TCRdb's copy keeps in-frame clones and lacks some. In the table there are about 54,000 clones, roughly nine tenths of which are singletons. Sequencing used peripheral blood, obtained 28 days after the second AZD1222 dose. Receptors originate from an adult who received the AZD1222 COVID-19 vaccine.

V usage is TRBV30 and J usage is TRBJ1-1; weak D call: TRBD1 (5 bases). Trimming cost V 2 bases and J 4 bases, with 17 bases left between them. Germline loops: CDR1 GTSNPN, CDR2 SVGIG (reference sequence). This CDR3 has 15 residues. The CDR3 loop is CAWSPLRGTSTEAFF. CDR3 DNA: TGTGCCTGGAGTCCTCTTAGGGGAACAAGCACTGAAGCTTTCTTT.

The chain joins TRBV3-1 (or the pseudogene TRBV3-2) to TRBJ2-1; 16 bases match TRBD2. With 5 bases clipped from V and 1 base from J, the junction kept 5 bases outside the gene matches. The CDR3 extends over 18 amino acids. CDR1 LGHDT and CDR2 YNNKEL come from the germline V gene (reference sequence). The CDR3 reads CASSGTSGRAGSYNEQFF. The CDR3 DNA reads TGTGCCAGCAGCGGGACTAGCGGGAGGGCCGGGTCCTACAATGAGCAGTTCTTC.

The V and J genes are TRBV11-3 and TRBJ1-1; D ambiguous. This CDR3 is built from 13 residues. Between the trimmed V and J ends, which lost 2 bases and 1 base, there was a span of 5 bases. Germline CDR1 and CDR2: SGHNT and YENEEA. Written as DNA, the CDR3 is TGTGCCAGCAGCTTACATCGGAACACTGAAGCTTTCTTT. Protein: CASSLHRNTEAFF.

J is TRBJ2-1 and V is TRBV11-3; 7 bases are a match to TRBD2. The CDR3 length is 18 residues. CDR1 SGHNT and CDR2 YENEEA come from the germline V gene. V lost 1 base, J lost 4 bases, and 13 bases stayed unmatched. The CDR3 region is CASSLGEGSQEVYNEQFF. The CDR3, as DNA: TGTGCCAGCAGCTTAGGGGAGGGGTCGCAAGAAGTTTACAATGAGCAGTTCTTC.

The chain's CDR3 is CASSQDYRGSTFREQFF. In nucleotides, the CDR3 is TGTGCCAGCAGCCAAGATTACCGCGGGAGTACGTTCCGGGAGCAGTTCTTC. The chain uses TRBV14 and TRBJ2-1; 7 positions agree with TRBD2. Germline CDR1 and CDR2: SGHDN and FVKESK. Trimming took 0 bases from V and 10 from J; bases not matched to a gene: 15. The CDR3 runs 17 residues.

The chain recombines TRBV2 with TRBJ1-2; a weak D match, TRBD1 (6 bases). The V end was cut by 6 bases, the J end by 11 bases, with 10 bases between. This CDR3 has 10 amino acids. CDR1 is SNHLY, CDR2 FYNNEI, per germline. CDR3 sequence (DNA): TGTGCCAGCAGGGTCCAGGGGTACACCTTC. Protein product: CASRVQGYTF.

The chain is built from TRBV15 and TRBJ1-4; tentative D call: TRBD1 (5 bases). V dropped 1 base and J dropped 6 bases, with 12 bases sitting between them. Germline lookup yields CDR1 LNHNV and CDR2 YYDKDF (reference sequence). The CDR3 spans 15 residues. The CDR3 coding sequence is TGTGCCACCAGCAGAGGGCAGGGAAGCGATGAAAAACTGTTTTTT. This sequence encodes CATSRGQGSDEKLFF.

This chain connects TRBV3-1 (or the pseudogene TRBV3-2) to TRBJ1-4, with 8 bases lining up with TRBD1. Trimming cost V 0 bases and J 7 bases; bases outside gene matches: 7. The germline gives CDR1 LGHDT, CDR2 YNNKEL (reference sequence). This CDR3 comprises 16 residues. The CDR3: CASSQEGGGTGEKLFF. The CDR3 region has the DNA TGTGCCAGCAGCCAAGAAGGAGGAGGGACAGGTGAAAAACTGTTTTTT.

The chain employs TRBV5-4 and TRBJ2-3, with a weak D call TRBD2 (6 bases). The V gene's germline CDR1 is SGHNT and CDR2 YYREEE (reference sequence). V was trimmed by 0 bases and J by 4 bases, leaving 12 bases between them. The CDR3 has 15 amino acids. The CDR3 DNA sequence: TGTGCCAGCAGCTTGGGAACGGGAGTGGCAGATACGCAGTATTTT. Its protein is CASSLGTGVADTQYF. Based on the CDR3 plus reference TRBV5-4 and TRBJ2-3, the full variable domain is ETGVTQSPTHLIKTRGQQVTLRCSSQSGHNTVSWYQQALGQGPQFIFQYYREEENGRGNFPPRFSGLQFPNYSSELNVNALELDDSALYLCASSLGTGVADTQYFGPGTRLTVL.

This clone occurred once. This chain uses TRBV6-5 with TRBJ1-1; weak D call: TRBD1 (5 bases). Trimming removed 6 bases from V and 0 bases from J, with 11 bases in between. The CDR3 is 14 amino acids. CDR1 and CDR2 from the germline V gene are MNHEY and SVGAGI. CDR3 DNA sequence: TGTGCCAGCAGGGGGGGGTCGATGAACACTGAAGCTTTCTTT. Translated: CASRGGSMNTEAFF.

The chain has TRBV2 and TRBJ2-7, with 12 nucleotides matching TRBD2. The CDR3 consists of 18 residues. Losses at the gene ends were 6 bases for V and 8 bases for J; bases not matched to a gene: 20. The germline V gene has CDR1 SNHLY and CDR2 FYNNEI. The CDR3 sequence: CASRGLSGLAGYRSKQYF. The DNA of the CDR3 is TGTGCCAGCAGAGGCCTTTCTGGACTAGCGGGGTACCGCTCTAAGCAGTACTTC.

The genes are TRBV3-1 (or the pseudogene TRBV3-2) and TRBJ2-3, with D possibly being TRBD2 (6 bases). The CDR3 is 16 residues long. V was clipped by 0 bases and J by 1 base, with 11 bases between them. The germline V gene encodes CDR1 LGHDT and CDR2 YNNKEL (reference sequence). The CDR3 sequence: CASSQDRASGTDTQYF. DNA for the CDR3: TGTGCCAGCAGCCAAGATAGGGCTAGCGGCACAGATACGCAGTATTTT.

The CDR3 DNA follows: TGTGCCAGCAGCTTTGGACAGGGGGAAAACACCATATATTTT. Encoded protein: CASSFGQGENTIYF. The chain carries TRBV11-2 and TRBJ1-3; 10 bases line up with TRBD1. V lost 3 bases, J lost 6 bases, and 2 bases stayed unmatched. Germline V CDR1 and CDR2: SGHAT, FQNNGV. The CDR3 length is 14 residues.

V and J are TRBV24-1 and TRBJ2-1; D assignment may be TRBD1 or TRBD2 (5 bases each). The germline V gene has CDR1 KGHDR and CDR2 SFDVKD. The CDR3 loop spans 12 amino acids. V was clipped by 7 bases and J by 8 bases, with 11 bases between them. CDR3 amino acids: CATRGDPDEQFF. As DNA, the CDR3 is TGTGCCACCAGGGGGGACCCCGATGAGCAGTTCTTC.

V usage is TRBV7-8 and J usage is TRBJ1-5; D possibly corresponds to TRBD1 (5 bases). The CDR3 loop spans 15 amino acids. Germline CDR1 reads SGHVS; CDR2 reads FQNEAQ. Trimming took 1 base from V and 0 from J, leaving 7 bases between them. The CDR3 is CASSLGGTSNQPQHF. The CDR3, as DNA: TGTGCCAGCAGCTTAGGGGGGACTAGCAATCAGCCCCAGCATTTT.

CDR3 residues: CSVGSYGLGDTEAFF. The CDR3 DNA reads TGCAGCGTTGGATCTTACGGTCTTGGGGACACTGAAGCTTTCTTT. The J gene is TRBJ1-1, the V gene TRBV29-1; D gene uncertain. This CDR3 is 15 amino acids long. The ends were cut back, 4 bases at V and 3 bases at J, with 18 bases in the middle. Germline CDR1 SQVTM, CDR2 ANQGSEA.

The rearrangement links TRBV6-5 to TRBJ1-2; 7 nucleotides align to TRBD1. The CDR3 covers 15 residues. The V and J ends lost 5 bases and 6 bases, in that order; junction bases with no gene match: 12. Germline V gene lookup returns CDR1 MNHEY and CDR2 SVGAGI. The CDR3 loop is CASSRSRQGFNGYTF. CDR3 nucleotide sequence: TGTGCCAGCAGTCGTTCCCGACAGGGTTTCAATGGCTACACCTTC.

The chain joins TRBV5-5 to TRBJ1-6; 8 bases fit TRBD1. The CDR3 is 16 residues long. The germline CDR1 and CDR2 sequences are SGHKS and YYEKEE (reference sequence). Germline trimming cut 2 bases from V and 9 bases from J; bases unmatched to any gene: 10. This CDR3 reads CASSFTDRAYLSPLHF. The CDR3 bases are TGTGCCAGCAGCTTCACGGACAGGGCCTACCTTTCACCCCTCCACTTT.

V gene TRBV29-1 combines with J gene TRBJ1-6; a weak D match, TRBD1 (6 bases). V lost 4 bases and J 8 bases, leaving 15 bases between the germline ends. This CDR3 comprises 14 residues. Germline values: CDR1 SQVTM, CDR2 ANQGSEA. The CDR3 DNA sequence: TGCAGCGTTGCGGAGGGACACGCGGATTCACCCCTCCACTTT. The encoded protein is CSVAEGHADSPLHF. Based on the CDR3 plus reference TRBV29-1 and TRBJ1-6, the full variable domain is SAVISQKPSRDICQRGTSLTIQCQVDSQVTMMFWYRQQPGQSLTLIATANQGSEATYESGFVIDKFPISRPNLTFSTLTVSNMSPEDSSIYLCSVAEGHADSPLHFGNGTRLTVT.

This clone was seen just once. The chain has TRBV3-1 (or the pseudogene TRBV3-2) and TRBJ2-7, with D possibly TRBD1 on 5 matching bases. The germline gives CDR1 LGHDT, CDR2 YNNKEL (reference sequence). The CDR3 loop spans 15 amino acids. The V end lost 0 bases, the J end lost 6 bases, and 15 bases lay between the germline ends. CDR3 residues: CASSQDPSMGLEQYF. CDR3 coding DNA: TGTGCCAGCAGCCAAGACCCCAGTATGGGGCTCGAGCAGTACTTC.

This clone showed up just a few times. This chain joins TRBV2 and TRBJ2-2; no firm D call. CDR1 is SNHLY and CDR2 is FYNNEI in the germline V gene. The CDR3 runs 11 residues. Trimming took off 7 bases at V and 6 bases at J, with 6 bases between the two ends. CDR3 bases: TGTGCCAGCACAGAGGCCGGGGAGCTGTTTTTT. Protein product: CASTEAGELFF.

This clone was seen a single time. V gene TRBV2 combines with J gene TRBJ2-1, with a possible D match to TRBD2 (5 bases). Per germline, CDR1 SNHLY and CDR2 FYNNEI. This CDR3 spans 11 amino acids. Trimming shortened V by 8 bases and J by 7 bases, and 9 bases separated the two germline ends. CDR3 loop: CASFRGNEQFF. The CDR3 DNA reads TGTGCCAGCTTTCGAGGGAATGAGCAGTTCTTC.

This chain links TRBV13 with TRBJ1-4, with 12 bases lining up with TRBD1. The germline V gene has CDR1 PRHDT and CDR2 FYEKMQ (reference sequence). The CDR3 sequence is 14 residues long. The ends lost 5 bases at V and 7 bases at J; junction bases unmatched: 2. The CDR3 loop reads CASSRDRGLEKLFF. DNA for the CDR3: TGTGCCAGCAGCCGGGACAGGGGGCTTGAAAAACTGTTTTTT.

This clone occurred once. The gene calls are TRBV2 and TRBJ2-5, with a weak D call TRBD1 (6 bases). CDR3 size: 14 residues. The V gene lost 7 bases and the J gene lost 5 bases, with 17 bases spanning the gap. Germline loops: CDR1 SNHLY, CDR2 FYNNEI. In nucleotides, the CDR3 is TGTGCCAGCACTGCTGACAGGTTCACCGAGACCCAGTACTTC. Amino acid sequence: CASTADRFTETQYF.

The V call is TRBV9, the J call TRBJ2-3; 7 nucleotides align to TRBD2. CDR1 and CDR2 (germline): SGDLS, YYNGEE. Unmatched junction bases numbered 6, after V lost 4 bases and J lost 4 bases. This CDR3 spans 14 amino acids. CDR3 in DNA: TGTGCCAGCAGCACCCGGGGAGGGGCAGATACGCAGTATTTT. Translation gives CASSTRGGADTQYF.

This clone showed up just once. The V gene is TRBV19, the J gene TRBJ1-1, with D hard to call. Trimming took 5 bases from V and 3 from J, leaving 13 bases between them. CDR1 LNHDA and CDR2 SQIVND come from the germline V gene (reference sequence). The CDR3 has 14 residues. This chain's CDR3 is CASSLKGRDTEAFF. DNA of the CDR3: TGTGCCAGTAGTCTCAAAGGACGGGACACTGAAGCTTTCTTT.

The chain joins TRBV9 to TRBJ1-2; tentative D call: TRBD1 (5 bases). V gave up 0 bases and J gave up 2 bases, with 11 bases separating them. The V gene's germline CDR1 is SGDLS and CDR2 YYNGEE. This CDR3 is built from 15 residues. The CDR3 region has the DNA TGTGCCAGCAGCGTAGTACTGGGGCCCAACTATGGCTACACCTTC. This translates into CASSVVLGPNYGYTF.

The gene calls are TRBV6-5 and TRBJ2-1, with 9 bases matching TRBD1. Germline CDR1 and CDR2: MNHEY and SVGAGI. This CDR3 comprises 15 residues. Unmatched junction bases numbered 7, after V lost 7 bases and J lost 3 bases. The CDR3 sequence: CASTRGDRVYNEQFF. CDR3 DNA: TGTGCCAGCACCCGAGGGGACAGGGTCTACAATGAGCAGTTCTTC.

This sequence joins TRBV5-1 and TRBJ2-7; 12 bases fit TRBD2. The junction had 12 bases not matched to a gene; V was cut back by 4 bases and J by 1 base. Germline CDR1 reads SGHRS; CDR2 reads YFSETQ. CDR3 length: 18 residues. The CDR3 DNA reads as TGCGCCAGCAGCAAAGGACGGGGGACTAGCGGGTTGTCCTACGAGCAGTACTTC. Translated: CASSKGRGTSGLSYEQYF. Together with reference TRBV5-1 and TRBJ2-7, the CDR3 gives the full variable domain: KAGVTQTPRYLIKTRGQQVTLSCSPISGHRSVSWYQQTPGQGLQFLFEYFSETQRNKGNFPGRFSGRQFSNSRSEMNVSTLELGDSALYLCASSKGRGTSGLSYEQYFGPGTRLTVT.

The chain recombines TRBV7-2 with TRBJ1-3; D uncertain. The CDR3 is 16 residues long. V lost 1 base, J lost 4 bases, and 14 bases lay in between. In germline, CDR1 is SGHTA, CDR2 FQGNSA. The CDR3 coding sequence is TGTGCCAGCAGCTTAGGCGGGCTGGGGAGCGGAAACACCATATATTTT. Protein product: CASSLGGLGSGNTIYF.

The J gene is TRBJ1-4, the V gene TRBV29-1; the D gene is possibly TRBD1 (5 bases). Per germline, CDR1 SQVTM and CDR2 ANQGSEA. The CDR3 has 13 residues. The ends were cut back, 0 bases at V and 8 bases at J, with 10 bases in the middle. The CDR3 here is CSVEDREAEKLFF. The DNA for the CDR3 is TGCAGCGTTGAAGACAGGGAAGCCGAAAAACTGTTTTTT.

The chain joins TRBV7-6 to TRBJ2-1; D uncertain. This CDR3 is built from 13 residues. Germline lookup yields CDR1 SGHVS and CDR2 FNYEAQ. The V end lost 5 bases, the J end lost 4 bases, and 9 bases lay between the germline ends. As DNA, the CDR3 is TGTGCCAGCAGCCAACAGAGTTACAATGAGCAGTTCTTC. Translated, it gives CASSQQSYNEQFF.